The 18 T cell receptor beta chains below were found in one sample sequenced in a study of shared clonotypes between healthy human individuals (dated by TCRdb to between 2020 and 2021). Library construction relied on the immunoSEQ multiplex PCR assay. The source is immuneACCESS, and TCRdb retained only in-frame sequences with V and J called. Part of the clones is not carried over; for the studies checked, unresolved V genes explain less than half of this, and the remainder is unexplained. For this sample there are over a million clones; roughly 96% appear just once. Approximately 1% of the sample is in the top ten clones. The material sequenced was naive CD4+ T cells sorted from blood. The sample's cell subset or site label, in plain terms: CD45RA+ positively selected. The receptor set was obtained from a man aged 25-40 years in good health.

This clone has only one observation. The chain links TRBV14 to TRBJ2-3; D not certain. The germline V gene encodes CDR1 SGHDN and CDR2 FVKESK. V was clipped by 3 bases and J by 6 bases, with 10 bases between them. The CDR3 contains 13 residues. The CDR3 region is CASSHPTSDTQYF. In DNA form, the CDR3 reads TGTGCCAGCAGCCATCCAACTTCGGATACGCAGTATTTT.

The rearrangement links TRBV1 to TRBJ2-1. TRBV1 corresponds to a pseudogene. The CDR3 is made up of 18 amino acids. The CDR3 spells CTSSQDSEGPRIYNEQFF. The CDR3 coding sequence is TGCACCAGCAGCCAAGATTCTGAGGGACCAAGAATCTACAATGAGCAGTTCTTC.

This rearrangement joins TRBV2 to TRBJ2-1; 9 bases align to TRBD2. V shed 7 bases, J shed 7 bases, and the junction held 8 bases outside the gene matches. The CDR3 consists of 14 residues. Germline V gene lookup returns CDR1 SNHLY and CDR2 FYNNEI. The CDR3 region is CASKGVAGANEQFF. Here the CDR3 DNA reads TGTGCCAGCAAGGGAGTAGCGGGAGCAAATGAGCAGTTCTTC.

The J gene is TRBJ1-1, the V gene TRBV10-3; D is uncertain. The CDR3 spans 12 residues. Trimming took 0 bases from V and 7 from J, leaving 6 bases between them. CDR1 ENHRY and CDR2 SYGVKD come from the germline V gene. The CDR3 sequence is CAISESHSEAFF. The CDR3, as DNA: TGTGCCATCAGTGAGTCTCACAGTGAAGCTTTCTTT.

The chain employs TRBV30 and TRBJ2-1; D call uncertain. The CDR3 is made up of 14 amino acids. The germline V gene has CDR1 GTSNPN and CDR2 SVGIG (reference sequence). Trimming stripped 1 base from V and 4 bases from J, with 11 bases between. The CDR3: CAWSGVGAYNEQFF. Written as DNA, the CDR3 is TGTGCCTGGAGTGGAGTAGGAGCGTACAATGAGCAGTTCTTC.

This clone has just one count. The chain links TRBV11-3 to TRBJ2-1; tentative D call: TRBD2 (5 bases). CDR1 is SGHNT, CDR2 YENEEA, per germline. V was cut by 5 bases and J by 0 bases, with 11 bases left in between. The CDR3 runs to 15 residues. The CDR3 nucleotides read TGTGCCAGCAGCGCGGACGGGAACTCCTACAATGAGCAGTTCTTC. Protein sequence: CASSADGNSYNEQFF.

This chain joins TRBV15 and TRBJ1-1; TRBD1 is a possible D gene (5 bases). Germline V gene sequence: CDR1 LNHNV, CDR2 YYDKDF (reference sequence). V lost 6 bases and J lost 6, with 11 bases in between. There are 12 residues in the CDR3. The CDR3 DNA sequence: TGTGCCACCAGTCCCGTGGGGGCTGAAGCTTTCTTT. Its protein is CATSPVGAEAFF.

The CDR3 is CASSVAHSWAEETQYF. As DNA, the CDR3 is TGTGCCAGCAGCGTAGCCCACAGTTGGGCGGAAGAGACCCAGTACTTC. The V call is TRBV9, the J call TRBJ2-5; no clear D gene. The V and J ends lost 0 bases and 3 bases respectively, with 15 bases between them. Germline CDR1 reads SGDLS; CDR2 reads YYNGEE. The CDR3 covers 16 residues.

On this clone: The same CDR3 also results from other DNA sequences found in this sample. The rearrangement uses TRBV7-2 and TRBJ1-5; D unclear. Germline loops: CDR1 SGHTA, CDR2 FQGNSA. The CDR3 totals 12 residues. Trimming took off 3 bases at V and 7 bases at J, with 7 bases between the two ends. This chain's CDR3 is CASSFLGQPQHF. CDR3 bases: TGTGCCAGCAGCTTCCTAGGACAGCCCCAGCATTTT.

CDR3: CASSPGDTYNEQFF. CDR3 DNA sequence: TGTGCCAGCAGCCCAGGGGATACCTACAATGAGCAGTTCTTC. This rearrangement joins TRBV5-5 to TRBJ2-1; a weak D match, TRBD1 (6 bases). The V gene's germline CDR1 is SGHKS and CDR2 YYEKEE (reference sequence). CDR3 size: 14 residues. V lost 4 bases, J lost 2 bases, and 10 bases lay in between.

V and J are TRBV10-3 and TRBJ2-7, with D maybe TRBD2 (7 bases). The CDR3 runs to 12 residues. V was clipped by 10 bases and J by 4 bases, with 14 bases between them. Per the germline V gene, CDR1 is ENHRY and CDR2 is SYGVKD. The CDR3 region is CATREGGYEQYF. CDR3 nucleotides: TGTGCCACAAGGGAGGGGGGATACGAGCAGTACTTC.

This clone came up a few times. J is TRBJ2-7 and V is TRBV6-1, with D perhaps assigned TRBD1 or TRBD2 (7 bases each). The germline V gene encodes CDR1 MNHNS and CDR2 SASEGT. The V gene lost 6 bases and the J gene lost 4 bases, with 13 bases spanning the gap. The CDR3 extends over 13 amino acids. The chain's CDR3 is CASRGGGGYEQYF. The CDR3 DNA reads as TGTGCCAGCAGGGGAGGGGGCGGGTACGAGCAGTACTTC.

The rearrangement joins TRBV5-6 to TRBJ1-5, with unresolved D. The CDR3 runs 16 residues. Germline V lookup: CDR1 SGHDT, CDR2 YYEEEE. The V gene lost 3 bases and the J gene lost 0 bases, with 13 bases spanning the gap. The CDR3 DNA reads as TGTGCCAGCAGCTCGTCGACGGTTTATAGCAATCAGCCCCAGCATTTT. It translates to CASSSSTVYSNQPQHF.

J is TRBJ2-7 and V is TRBV27; 7 nucleotides match TRBD1. V was clipped by 3 bases and J by 0 bases; unmatched bases: 11. Germline CDR1 is MNHEY and CDR2 is SMNVEV (reference sequence). This CDR3 is built from 17 residues. CDR3 DNA: TGTGCCAGCAGTTTTAGCCGCCGGGACAGCCTCTCCTACGAGCAGTACTTC. Translated, it gives CASSFSRRDSLSYEQYF.

This clone came up once. This same CDR3 is encoded by further DNA sequences in the sample. This sequence joins TRBV10-3 and TRBJ2-1; D not resolved. Trimming cost V 4 bases and J 5 bases, with 3 bases left between them. In germline, CDR1 is ENHRY, CDR2 SYGVKD. This CDR3 is built from 11 residues. CDR3 protein: CAISGNNEQFF. The CDR3, as DNA: TGTGCCATCAGTGGCAACAATGAGCAGTTCTTC.

This CDR3 reads CATSSRRADTQYF. CDR3 DNA sequence: TGTGCCACCAGCAGTCGGAGGGCGGATACGCAGTATTTT. The chain recombines TRBV15 with TRBJ2-3, with a weak D call TRBD2 (6 bases). Trimming cost V 3 bases and J 6 bases, with 10 bases left between them. Germline CDR1 LNHNV, CDR2 YYDKDF (reference sequence). CDR3 size: 13 residues. Complete variable domain (other parts from reference TRBV15 and TRBJ2-3): DAMVIQNPRYQVTQFGKPVTLSCSQTLNHNVMYWYQQKSSQAPKLLFHYYDKDFNNEADTPDNFQSRRPNTSFCFLDIRSPGLGDTAMYLCATSSRRADTQYFGPGTRLTVL.

This sequence joins TRBV7-2 and TRBJ2-7; a possible D gene is TRBD2 (5 bases). CDR1 is SGHTA, CDR2 FQGNSA, per germline. V lost 5 bases and J 1 base, leaving 15 bases between the germline ends. The CDR3 runs to 15 residues. The CDR3 sequence: CASSRIGLNSYEQYF. The DNA of the CDR3 is TGTGCCAGCAGCCGGATCGGACTGAATTCCTACGAGCAGTACTTC.

V usage is TRBV30 and J usage is TRBJ2-1; the D gene is possibly TRBD2 (5 bases). Trimming took 2 bases from V and 2 from J, leaving 22 bases between them. The CDR3 loop spans 18 amino acids. CDR1 GTSNPN and CDR2 SVGIG come from the germline V gene (reference sequence). Here the CDR3 DNA reads TGTGCCTGGAGTAATTGGATGAGGGCGCCCCTAGCCTACAATGAGCAGTTCTTC. This gives the protein CAWSNWMRAPLAYNEQFF. Using reference TRBV30 and TRBJ2-1 for the parts outside the CDR3, the full variable domain is SQTIHQWPATLVQPVGSPLSLECTVEGTSNPNLYWYRQAAGRGLQLLFYSVGIGQISSEVPQNLSASRPQDRQFILSSKKLLLSDSGFYLCAWSNWMRAPLAYNEQFFGPGTRLTVL.